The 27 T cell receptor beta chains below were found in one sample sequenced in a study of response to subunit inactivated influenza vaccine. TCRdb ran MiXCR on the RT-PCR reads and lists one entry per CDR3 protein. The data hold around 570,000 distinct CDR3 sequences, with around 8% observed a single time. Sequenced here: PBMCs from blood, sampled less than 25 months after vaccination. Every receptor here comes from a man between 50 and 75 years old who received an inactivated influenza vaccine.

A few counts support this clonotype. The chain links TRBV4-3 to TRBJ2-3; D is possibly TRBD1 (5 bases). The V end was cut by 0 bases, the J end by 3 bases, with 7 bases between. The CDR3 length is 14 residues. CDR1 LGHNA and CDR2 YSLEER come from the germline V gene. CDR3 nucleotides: TGCGCCAGCAGCCAAGAATCAGGGACAGATACGCAGTATTTT. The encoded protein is CASSQESGTDTQYF.

CDR3 DNA sequence: TGTGCCAGCAGACAGACTTCTGGGGCCAACGTCCTGACTTTC. Protein sequence: CASRQTSGANVLTF. This sequence joins TRBV12-3 or TRBV12-4 and TRBJ2-6, with D unresolved. Trimming took 6 bases from V and 1 from J, leaving 7 bases between them. There are 14 residues in the CDR3.

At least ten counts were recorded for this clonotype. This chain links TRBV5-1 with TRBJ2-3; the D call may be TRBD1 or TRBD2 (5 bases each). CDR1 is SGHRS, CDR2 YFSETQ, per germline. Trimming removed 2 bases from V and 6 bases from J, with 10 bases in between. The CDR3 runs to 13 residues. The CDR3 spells CASSFNGDDTQYF. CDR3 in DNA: TGCGCCAGCAGCTTCAACGGGGACGATACGCAGTATTTT.

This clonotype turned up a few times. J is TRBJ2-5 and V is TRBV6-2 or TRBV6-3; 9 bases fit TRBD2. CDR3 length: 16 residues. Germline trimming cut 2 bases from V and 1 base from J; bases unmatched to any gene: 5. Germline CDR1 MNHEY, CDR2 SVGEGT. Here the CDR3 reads CASSYGVAGAQETQYF. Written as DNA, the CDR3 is TGTGCCAGCAGTTACGGAGTAGCGGGAGCCCAAGAGACCCAGTACTTC.

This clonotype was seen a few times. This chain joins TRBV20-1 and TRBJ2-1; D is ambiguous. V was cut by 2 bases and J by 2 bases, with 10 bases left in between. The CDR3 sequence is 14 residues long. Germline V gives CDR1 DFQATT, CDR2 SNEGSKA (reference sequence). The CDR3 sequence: CSARRNPAYNEQFF. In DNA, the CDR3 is TGCAGTGCTAGACGCAACCCTGCCTACAATGAGCAGTTCTTC.

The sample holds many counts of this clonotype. The CDR3 sequence: CASSLEVNTEAFF. The CDR3 DNA sequence: TGCGCCAGCAGCTTGGAAGTGAACACTGAAGCTTTCTTT. This sequence joins TRBV5-1 and TRBJ1-1; no clear D gene. The germline V gene has CDR1 SGHRS and CDR2 YFSETQ. This CDR3 comprises 13 residues. With 0 bases removed from V and 0 bases from J, the gap between germline ends came to 3 bases. The full variable domain, in which reference TRBV5-1 and TRBJ1-1 provide the parts outside the CDR3, is KAGVTQTPRYLIKTRGQQVTLSCSPISGHRSVSWYQQTPGQGLQFLFEYFSETQRNKGNFPGRFSGRQFSNSRSEMNVSTLELGDSALYLCASSLEVNTEAFFGQGTRLTVV.

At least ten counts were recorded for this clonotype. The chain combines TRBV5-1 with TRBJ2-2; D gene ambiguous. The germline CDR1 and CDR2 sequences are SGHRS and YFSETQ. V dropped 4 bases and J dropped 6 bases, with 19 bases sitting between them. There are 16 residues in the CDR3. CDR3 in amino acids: CASSLNFWSESGELFF. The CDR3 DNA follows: TGCGCCAGCAGCCTAAACTTTTGGTCGGAATCCGGGGAGCTGTTTTTT.

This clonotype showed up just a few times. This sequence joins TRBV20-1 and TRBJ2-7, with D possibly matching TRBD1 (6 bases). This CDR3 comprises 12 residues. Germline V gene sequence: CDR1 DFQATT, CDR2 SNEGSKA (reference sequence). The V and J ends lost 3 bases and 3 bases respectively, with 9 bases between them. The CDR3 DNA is TGCAGTGCTAGCGGGGACAACTACGAGCAGTACTTC. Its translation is CSASGDNYEQYF.

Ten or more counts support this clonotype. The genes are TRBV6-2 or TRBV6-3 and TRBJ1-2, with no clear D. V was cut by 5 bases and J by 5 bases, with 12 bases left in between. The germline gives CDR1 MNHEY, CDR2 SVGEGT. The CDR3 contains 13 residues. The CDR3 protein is CASSPLWEYGYTF. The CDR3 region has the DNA TGTGCCAGCAGTCCGTTATGGGAGTATGGCTACACCTTC.

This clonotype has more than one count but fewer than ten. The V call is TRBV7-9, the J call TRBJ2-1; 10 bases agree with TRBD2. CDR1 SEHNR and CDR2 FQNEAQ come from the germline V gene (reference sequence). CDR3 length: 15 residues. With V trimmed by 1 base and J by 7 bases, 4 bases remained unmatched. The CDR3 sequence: CASSLVAGGVNEQFF. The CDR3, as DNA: TGTGCCAGCAGCTTAGTAGCGGGAGGAGTAAATGAGCAGTTCTTC.

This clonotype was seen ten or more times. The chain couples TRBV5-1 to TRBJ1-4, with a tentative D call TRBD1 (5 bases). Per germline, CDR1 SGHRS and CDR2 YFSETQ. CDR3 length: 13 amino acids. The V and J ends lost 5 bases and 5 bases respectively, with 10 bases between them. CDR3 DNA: TGCGCCAGCAGGGTTACAGGAAATGAAAAACTGTTTTTT. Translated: CASRVTGNEKLFF.

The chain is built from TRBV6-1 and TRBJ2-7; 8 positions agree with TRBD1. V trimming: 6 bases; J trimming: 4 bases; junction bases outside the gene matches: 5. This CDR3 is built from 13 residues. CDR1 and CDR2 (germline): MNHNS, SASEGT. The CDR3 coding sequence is TGTGCCAGCAGACGCGGGACAGGTTACGAGCAGTACTTC. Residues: CASRRGTGYEQYF.

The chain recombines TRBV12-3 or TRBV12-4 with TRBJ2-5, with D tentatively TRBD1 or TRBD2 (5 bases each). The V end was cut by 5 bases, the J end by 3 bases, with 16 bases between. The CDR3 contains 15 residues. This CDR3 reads CASSPSGWGKETQYF. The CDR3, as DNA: TGTGCCAGCAGTCCTTCGGGATGGGGGAAAGAGACCCAGTACTTC.

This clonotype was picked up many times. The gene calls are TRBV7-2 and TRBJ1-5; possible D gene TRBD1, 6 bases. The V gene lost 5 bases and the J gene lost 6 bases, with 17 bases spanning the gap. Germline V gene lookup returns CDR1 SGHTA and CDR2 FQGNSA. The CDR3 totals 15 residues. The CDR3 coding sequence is TGTGCCAGCAGCCCCGAAAGGGGGTGGGGTCAGCCCCAGCATTTT. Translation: CASSPERGWGQPQHF. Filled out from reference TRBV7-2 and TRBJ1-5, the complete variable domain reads GAGVSQSPSNKVTEKGKDVELRCDPISGHTALYWYRQSLGQGLEFLIYFQGNSAPDKSGLPSDRFSAERTGGSVSTLTIQRTQQEDSAVYLCASSPERGWGQPQHFGDGTRLSIL.

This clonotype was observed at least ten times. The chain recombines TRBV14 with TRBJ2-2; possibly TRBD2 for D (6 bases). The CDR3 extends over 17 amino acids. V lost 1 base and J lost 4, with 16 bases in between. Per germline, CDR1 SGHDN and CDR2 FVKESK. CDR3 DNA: TGTGCCAGCAGCCAAGTTTTTGGTAGCGGAGCCACCGGGGAGCTGTTTTTT. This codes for CASSQVFGSGATGELFF.

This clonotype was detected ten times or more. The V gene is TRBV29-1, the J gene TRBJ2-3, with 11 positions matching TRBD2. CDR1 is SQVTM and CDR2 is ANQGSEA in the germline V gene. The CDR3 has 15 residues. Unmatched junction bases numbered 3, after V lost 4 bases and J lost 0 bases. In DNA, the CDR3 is TGCAGCGTTGGTCGGACTAGCGGGAGCACAGATACGCAGTATTTT. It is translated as CSVGRTSGSTDTQYF.

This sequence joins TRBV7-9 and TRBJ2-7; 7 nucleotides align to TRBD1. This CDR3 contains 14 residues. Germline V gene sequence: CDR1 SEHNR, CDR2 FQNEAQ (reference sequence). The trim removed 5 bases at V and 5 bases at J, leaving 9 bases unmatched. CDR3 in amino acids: CASSMDGTANEQYF. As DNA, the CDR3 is TGTGCCAGCAGCATGGATGGGACAGCGAACGAGCAGTACTTC.

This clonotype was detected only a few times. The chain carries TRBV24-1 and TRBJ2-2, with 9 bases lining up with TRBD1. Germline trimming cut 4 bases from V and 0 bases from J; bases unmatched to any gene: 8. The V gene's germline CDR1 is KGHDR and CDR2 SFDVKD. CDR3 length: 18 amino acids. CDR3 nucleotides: TGTGCCACCAGTGACCCCCCGGGACAGGGCACGAACACCGGGGAGCTGTTTTTT. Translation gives CATSDPPGQGTNTGELFF.

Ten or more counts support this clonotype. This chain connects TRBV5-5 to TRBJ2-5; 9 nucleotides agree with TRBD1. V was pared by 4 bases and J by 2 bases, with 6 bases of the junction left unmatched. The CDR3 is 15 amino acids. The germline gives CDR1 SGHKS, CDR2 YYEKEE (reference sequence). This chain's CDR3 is CASSINRGPQETQYF. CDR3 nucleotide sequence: TGTGCCAGCAGCATCAACAGGGGGCCACAAGAGACCCAGTACTTC.

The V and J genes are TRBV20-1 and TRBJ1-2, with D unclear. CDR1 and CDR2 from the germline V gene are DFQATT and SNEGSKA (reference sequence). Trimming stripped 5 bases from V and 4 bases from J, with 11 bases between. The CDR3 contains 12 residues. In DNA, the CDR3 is TGCAGTGCTGCTACTTCGACCTATGGCTACACCTTC. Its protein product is CSAATSTYGYTF.

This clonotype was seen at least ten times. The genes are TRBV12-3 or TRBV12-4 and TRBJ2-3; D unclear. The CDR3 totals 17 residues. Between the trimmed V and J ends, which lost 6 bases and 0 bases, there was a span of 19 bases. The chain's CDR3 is CASSGGTSSPSTDTQYF. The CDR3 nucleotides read TGTGCCAGCAGCGGCGGAACTTCCTCCCCGAGCACAGATACGCAGTATTTT.

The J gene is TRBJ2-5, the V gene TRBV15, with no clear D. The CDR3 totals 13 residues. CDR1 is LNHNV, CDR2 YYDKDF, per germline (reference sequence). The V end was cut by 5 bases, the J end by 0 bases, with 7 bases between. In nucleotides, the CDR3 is TGTGCCACCAGCTCGGTCTACCAAGAGACCCAGTACTTC. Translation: CATSSVYQETQYF.

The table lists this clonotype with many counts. CDR3 protein: CASSFQGLGYTIYF. CDR3 coding DNA: TGTGCCAGCAGTTTCCAGGGGTTGGGATACACCATATATTTT. The rearrangement joins TRBV12-3 or TRBV12-4 to TRBJ1-3, with D possibly TRBD1 on 6 matching bases. Trimming left V 3 bases short and J 8 bases short, with 14 bases between. The CDR3 consists of 14 residues.

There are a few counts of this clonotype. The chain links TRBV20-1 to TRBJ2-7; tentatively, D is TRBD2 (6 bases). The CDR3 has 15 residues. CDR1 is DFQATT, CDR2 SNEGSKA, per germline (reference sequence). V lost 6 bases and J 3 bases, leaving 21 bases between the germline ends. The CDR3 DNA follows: TGCAGTGCCTTGGACGGGGACTTCCTTTTCTACGAGCAGTACTTC. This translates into CSALDGDFLFYEQYF.

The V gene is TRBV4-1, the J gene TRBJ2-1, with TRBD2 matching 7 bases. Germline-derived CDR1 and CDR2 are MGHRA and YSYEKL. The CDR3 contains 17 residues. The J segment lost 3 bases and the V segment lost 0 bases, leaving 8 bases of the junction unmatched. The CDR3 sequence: CASSQEEVSGFYNEQFF. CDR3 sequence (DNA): TGCGCCAGCAGCCAAGAGGAAGTTAGCGGGTTCTACAATGAGCAGTTCTTC.

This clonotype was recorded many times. The CDR3 nucleotides are TGTGCCAGCAGCCAAGACGACAGGGTCACCTACAATGAGCAGTTCTTC. It encodes CASSQDDRVTYNEQFF. The V gene is TRBV4-2, the J gene TRBJ2-1; 7 nucleotides agree with TRBD1. After removal of 0 bases from V and 2 bases from J, the junction contained 4 bases not matched to a gene. Germline CDR1 LGHNA, CDR2 YNFKEQ. This CDR3 contains 16 residues.

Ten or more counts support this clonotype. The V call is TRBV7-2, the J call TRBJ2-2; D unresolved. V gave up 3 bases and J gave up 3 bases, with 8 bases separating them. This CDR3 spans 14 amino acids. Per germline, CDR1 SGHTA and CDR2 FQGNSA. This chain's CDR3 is CASSFRQDTGELFF. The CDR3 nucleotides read TGTGCCAGCAGCTTTCGGCAGGACACCGGGGAGCTGTTTTTT.